This T cell receptor beta chain was sequenced during a study of blood T cell repertoires in COVID-19. The CDR3 is 13 amino acids. Germline V gene lookup returns CDR1 LNHDA and CDR2 SQIVND (reference sequence). Losses at the gene ends were 3 bases for V and 7 bases for J; bases not matched to a gene: 1. Some clones are missing from TCRdb's copy, which holds only in-frame ones; the method was immunoSEQ multiplex PCR. This sample has approximately 75,000 clones, with around 90% found just once. The sequenced material came from peripheral blood. The V and J genes are TRBV19 and TRBJ2-5, with 11 bases lining up with TRBD1. The receptor's source is a middle-aged man with acute or convalescent COVID-19. The CDR3 DNA follows: TGTGCCAGTAGTATGGGACAGGGGGGGACCCAGTACTTC. Amino acids: CASSMGQGGTQYF.